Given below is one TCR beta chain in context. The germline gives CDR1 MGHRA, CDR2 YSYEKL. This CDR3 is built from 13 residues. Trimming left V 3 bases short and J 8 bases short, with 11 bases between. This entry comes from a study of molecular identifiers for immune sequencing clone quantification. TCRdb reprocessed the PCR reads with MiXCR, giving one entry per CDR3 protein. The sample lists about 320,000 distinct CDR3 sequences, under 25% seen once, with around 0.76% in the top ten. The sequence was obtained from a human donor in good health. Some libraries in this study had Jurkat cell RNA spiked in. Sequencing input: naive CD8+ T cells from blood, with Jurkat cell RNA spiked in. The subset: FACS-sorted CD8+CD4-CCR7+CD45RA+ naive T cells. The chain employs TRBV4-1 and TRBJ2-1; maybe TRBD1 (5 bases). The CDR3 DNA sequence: TGCGCCAGCAGCCAGAACAAGGGGTATGAGCAGTTCTTC. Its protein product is CASSQNKGYEQFF.